The next 10 T cell receptor beta chains were all read from a single sample in a study of T-cell memory formation after mild COVID-19. TCRdb independently ran MiXCR on the 5' RACE reads; one entry per CDR3 protein. The data hold 350,000 to 450,000 distinct CDR3 sequences, with 20% observed a single time. The sample comprised PBMCs or a T cell subset sorted from them (not recorded which). Receptor source: an adult woman who had mild COVID-19 (a few samples of this study predate the infection). Cell type and time point are not known.

The table lists this clonotype with a few counts. The chain carries TRBV3-1 and TRBJ1-2; 7 positions match TRBD1. This CDR3 has 17 residues. Trimming cost V 4 bases and J 4 bases; bases outside gene matches: 15. CDR1 and CDR2 from the germline V gene are LGHDT and YNNKEL (reference sequence). The CDR3 region has the DNA TGTGCCAGCAGCCTTTGGACAGGCCCCGACTATCGCTATGGCTACACCTTC. Its translation: CASSLWTGPDYRYGYTF.

J is TRBJ2-1 and V is TRBV4-1, with 10 bases aligning to TRBD2. V lost 3 bases, J lost 10 bases, and 9 bases stayed unmatched. CDR1 and CDR2 from the germline V gene are MGHRA and YSYEKL. This CDR3 comprises 15 residues. The CDR3 loop reads CASSHPTSGRSEQFF. For the CDR3, the DNA is TGCGCCAGCAGCCACCCGACTAGCGGGCGATCGGAGCAGTTCTTC.

There are a few counts of this clonotype. V usage is TRBV4-3 and J usage is TRBJ2-3, with TRBD2 identical over 13 bases. The CDR3 is 17 amino acids. V lost 1 base, J lost 3 bases, and 4 bases stayed unmatched. Per germline, CDR1 LGHNA and CDR2 YSLEER. The CDR3 reads CASSQGAGLAGTDTQYF. In DNA, the CDR3 is TGCGCCAGCAGCCAAGGAGCGGGACTAGCGGGAACAGATACGCAGTATTTT.

CDR3 bases: TGTGCCAGTAGTACGCACCTTGGGGACAGTGAAGCTTTCTTT. Protein sequence: CASSTHLGDSEAFF. This chain uses TRBV19 with TRBJ1-1; 7 bases agree with TRBD1. The CDR3 consists of 14 residues. Per germline, CDR1 LNHDA and CDR2 SQIVND (reference sequence). J was trimmed by 7 bases and V by 4 bases; bases with no gene match: 9. Using reference TRBV19 and TRBJ1-1 for the parts outside the CDR3, the full variable domain is DGGITQSPKYLFRKEGQNVTLSCEQNLNHDAMYWYRQDPGQGLRLIYYSQIVNDFQKGDIAEGYSVSREKKESFPLTVTSAQKNPTAFYLCASSTHLGDSEAFFGQGTRLTVV.

The chain employs TRBV27 and TRBJ2-3; tentative D call: TRBD2 (7 bases). Trimming removed 7 bases at V and 3 bases at J, with 20 bases between. Germline assignment: CDR1 MNHEY and CDR2 SMNVEV (reference sequence). The CDR3 contains 16 residues. As DNA, the CDR3 is TGTGCCAGCACCCTCTCGAGGGGGGGCCCTACAGATACGCAGTATTTT. Translation: CASTLSRGGPTDTQYF.

This clonotype occurred a few times. V is TRBV7-9 and J is TRBJ1-2, with D perhaps matching TRBD1 (5 bases). CDR1 and CDR2 (germline): SEHNR, FQNEAQ (reference sequence). The CDR3 spans 13 residues. Trimming left V 5 bases short and J 8 bases short, with 15 bases between. For the CDR3, the DNA is TGTGCCAGCAGCATCAGGGTAGCGGAAGGCTACACCTTC. The encoded protein is CASSIRVAEGYTF.

The V gene is TRBV25-1, the J gene TRBJ2-3; tentative D call: TRBD2 (6 bases). Germline values: CDR1 MGHDK, CDR2 SYGVNS. The CDR3 consists of 17 residues. Trimming stripped 2 bases from V and 2 bases from J, with 17 bases between. Here the CDR3 DNA reads TGTGCCAGCAGTGAAGGGGGACTGGGGCCCACCACAGATACGCAGTATTTT. Protein: CASSEGGLGPTTDTQYF. Looking up the rest from reference TRBV25-1 and TRBJ2-3 gives the full variable domain: EADIYQTPRYLVIGTGKKITLECSQTMGHDKMYWYQQDPGMELHLIHYSYGVNSTEKGDLSSESTVSRIRTEHFPLTLESARPSHTSQYLCASSEGGLGPTTDTQYFGPGTRLTVL.

This clonotype occurred a few times. The chain joins TRBV7-3 to TRBJ2-1; D call uncertain. Germline values: CDR1 SGHTA, CDR2 FQGTGA. The CDR3 has 15 residues. V dropped 3 bases and J dropped 4 bases, with 13 bases sitting between them. The CDR3 sequence: CASSFSSGFYNEQFF. CDR3 nucleotides: TGTGCCAGCAGCTTTAGTTCTGGTTTTTACAATGAGCAGTTCTTC.

V and J are TRBV12-3 or TRBV12-4 and TRBJ1-5, with no clear D. V gave up 2 bases and J gave up 3 bases, with 8 bases separating them. The CDR3 covers 14 residues. Here the CDR3 DNA reads TGTGCCAGCAGTTTACCGAGGGACAATCAGCCCCAGCATTTT. It specifies CASSLPRDNQPQHF.

The genes are TRBV20-1 and TRBJ1-1; D is unresolved. Germline loops: CDR1 DFQATT, CDR2 SNEGSKA (reference sequence). The CDR3 extends over 13 amino acids. V lost 5 bases and J 1 base, leaving 11 bases between the germline ends. The CDR3 bases are TGCAGTGCTCCTATGGGCGGGAACACTGAAGCTTTCTTT. It encodes CSAPMGGNTEAFF.